These 5 T cell receptor beta chains were all obtained from the same sample, sequenced in a study of T cells in Graves' hyperthyroidism and ophthalmopathy. Amplification targeted TCR beta CDR3 regions from RNA transcripts. HTBI primers were employed in a first-round RT-PCR of the TCR CDR3. TCRdb ran MiXCR on the multiplex PCR reads and lists one entry per CDR3 protein. The sample consists of under 350,000 distinct CDR3 sequences, approximately 22% of them appearing once. The sequencing sample was made of blood. These receptors came from a woman aged 45-65 years with Graves' hyperthyroidism.

This clonotype was recorded many times. V gene TRBV3-1 combines with J gene TRBJ2-7, with D unresolved. Germline CDR1 is LGHDT and CDR2 is YNNKEL (reference sequence). The V end was cut by 3 bases, the J end by 3 bases, with 3 bases between. This CDR3 comprises 11 residues. The CDR3 DNA follows: TGTGCCAGCAGCCACGACTACGAGCAGTACTTC. Encoded protein: CASSHDYEQYF.

Note on this clonotype: Since a much larger clone is just one base distant, this may be a read error. The rearrangement uses TRBV11-1 and TRBJ1-1; TRBD1 matches at 8 bases. The germline gives CDR1 SGHAT, CDR2 FQDESV (reference sequence). With V trimmed by 0 bases and J by 6 bases, 3 bases remained unmatched. The CDR3 totals 14 residues. The CDR3 sequence: CASSLARTGPEAFF. The CDR3 DNA is TGTGCCAGCAGCTTAGCGCGGACAGGGCCTGAAGCTTTCTTT. The entire variable domain, with the rest obtained from reference TRBV11-1 and TRBJ1-1, is as follows: EAEVAQSPRYKITEKSQAVAFWCDPISGHATLYWYRQILGQGPELLVQFQDESVVDDSQLPKDRFSAERLKGVDSTLKIQPAELGDSAMYLCASSLARTGPEAFFGQGTRLTVV.

This clonotype was seen at least ten times. V usage is TRBV28 and J usage is TRBJ1-5, with TRBD1 as a possible D gene (6 bases). Trimming removed 4 bases at V and 1 base at J, with 11 bases between. The CDR3 is 15 residues long. CDR1 and CDR2 (germline): MDHEN, SYDVKM. Written as DNA, the CDR3 is TGTGCCAGCAGTTACGGACAGCCGAGCAATCAGCCCCAGCATTTT. Its translation: CASSYGQPSNQPQHF.

The V call is TRBV5-1, the J call TRBJ1-4; D gene unclear. The CDR3 consists of 14 residues. The germline V gene has CDR1 SGHRS and CDR2 YFSETQ. The germline V and J ends were trimmed by 2 bases and 0 bases, with 5 bases remaining between them. In DNA form, the CDR3 reads TGCGCCAGCAGCTTCGGGGCAACTAATGAAAAACTGTTTTTT. As protein: CASSFGATNEKLFF.

Ten or more counts support this clonotype. The rearrangement links TRBV6-5 to TRBJ2-7; TRBD2 agrees at 8 bases. J was trimmed by 3 bases and V by 2 bases; bases with no gene match: 18. The CDR3 is 19 amino acids. Germline V gene data show CDR1 as MNHEY and CDR2 as SVGAGI. This CDR3 is CASSYRPPGPGLVGYEQYF. For the CDR3, the DNA is TGTGCCAGCAGTTACCGGCCCCCGGGACCGGGACTAGTTGGCTACGAGCAGTACTTC.